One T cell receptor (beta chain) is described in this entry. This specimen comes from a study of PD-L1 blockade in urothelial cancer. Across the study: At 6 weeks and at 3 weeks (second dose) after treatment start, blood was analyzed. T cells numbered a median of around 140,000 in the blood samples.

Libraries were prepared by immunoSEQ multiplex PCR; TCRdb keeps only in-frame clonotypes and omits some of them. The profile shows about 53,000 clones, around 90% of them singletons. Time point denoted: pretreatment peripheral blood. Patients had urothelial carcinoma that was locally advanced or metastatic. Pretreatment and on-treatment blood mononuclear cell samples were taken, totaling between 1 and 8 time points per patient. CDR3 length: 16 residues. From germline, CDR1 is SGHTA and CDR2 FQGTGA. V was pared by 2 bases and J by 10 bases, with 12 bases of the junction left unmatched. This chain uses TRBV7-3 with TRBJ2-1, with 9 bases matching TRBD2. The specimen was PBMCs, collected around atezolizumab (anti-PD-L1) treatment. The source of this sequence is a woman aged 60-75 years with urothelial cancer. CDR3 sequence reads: CASSLFGPAGGREQFF. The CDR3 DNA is TGTGCCAGCAGCTTATTTGGTCCAGCGGGGGGCCGGGAGCAGTTCTTC.